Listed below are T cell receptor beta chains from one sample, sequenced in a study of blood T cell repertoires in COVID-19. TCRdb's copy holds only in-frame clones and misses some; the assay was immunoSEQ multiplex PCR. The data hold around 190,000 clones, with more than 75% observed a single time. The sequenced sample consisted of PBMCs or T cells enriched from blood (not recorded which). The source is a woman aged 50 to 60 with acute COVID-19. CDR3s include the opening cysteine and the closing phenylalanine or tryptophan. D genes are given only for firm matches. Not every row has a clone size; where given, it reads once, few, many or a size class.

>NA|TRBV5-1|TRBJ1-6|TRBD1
TGCGCCAGCAGGGACGGACAGGGTCACTCACCCCTCCACTTT
CASRDGQGHSPLHF
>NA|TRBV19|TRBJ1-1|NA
TGTGCCAGTACCTCGGGTTTTTCGAACACTGAAGCTTTCTTT
CASTSGFSNTEAFF
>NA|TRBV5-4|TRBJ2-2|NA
TGTGCCAGCAGACAGGGGAACACCGGGGAGCTGTTTTTT
CASRQGNTGELFF
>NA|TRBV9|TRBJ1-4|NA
TGTGCCAGCAGCTTTGGGCCAACTAATGAAAAACTGTTTTTT
CASSFGPTNEKLFF
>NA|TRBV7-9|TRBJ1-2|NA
TGTGCCAGCAGCTTAGATCAGGGGAGAGGCTATGGCTACACCTTC
CASSLDQGRGYGYTF
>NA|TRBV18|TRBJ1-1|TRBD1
TGTGCCAGCTCCCTACAGGGGTTAGGGGACTTTGAAGCTTTCTTT
CASSLQGLGDFEAFF
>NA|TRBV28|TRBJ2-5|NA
TGTGCCAGCCAGGGAGGGACCCAGTACTTC
CASQGGTQYF
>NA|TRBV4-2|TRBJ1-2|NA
TGTGCCAGCAGCCAAGCCGGGACAAAAGGCTACACCTTC
CASSQAGTKGYTF
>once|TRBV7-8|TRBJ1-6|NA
TGTGCCAGCAGCCTACGGGTTCTCTCCTATAATTCACCCCTCCACTTT
CASSLRVLSYNSPLHF
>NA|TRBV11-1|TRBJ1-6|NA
TGTGCCAGCAGCTCCCTCCCTAATTCACCCCTCCACTTT
CASSSLPNSPLHF
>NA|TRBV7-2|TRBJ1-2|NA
TGTGCCAGCAGCCCTGCATTCCTACCGGGACATAGCTATGGCTACACCTTC
CASSPAFLPGHSYGYTF